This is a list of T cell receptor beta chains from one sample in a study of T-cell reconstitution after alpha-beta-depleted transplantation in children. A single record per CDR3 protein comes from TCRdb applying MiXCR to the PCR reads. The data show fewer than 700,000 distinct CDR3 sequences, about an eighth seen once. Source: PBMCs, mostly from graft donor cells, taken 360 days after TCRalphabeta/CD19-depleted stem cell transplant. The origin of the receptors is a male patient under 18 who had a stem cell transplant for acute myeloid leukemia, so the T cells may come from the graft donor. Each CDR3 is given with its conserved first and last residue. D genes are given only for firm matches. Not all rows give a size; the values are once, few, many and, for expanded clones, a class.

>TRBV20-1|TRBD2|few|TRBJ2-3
CSASPLAGGLGTDTQYF
TGCAGTGCGAGTCCCTTAGCGGGAGGTCTCGGCACAGATACGCAGTATTTT
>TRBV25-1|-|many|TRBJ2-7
CASSVGLGGKQWYF
TGTGCCAGCAGTGTGGGGCTTGGTGGGAAGCAGTGGTACTTC
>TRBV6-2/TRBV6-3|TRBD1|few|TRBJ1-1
CASSPRTGGHTEAFF
TGTGCCAGCAGTCCTCGGACAGGGGGCCACACTGAAGCTTTCTTT
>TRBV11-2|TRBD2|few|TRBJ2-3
CASSPWGSGRPGEDTQYF
TGTGCCAGCAGCCCCTGGGGTAGCGGGAGGCCCGGTGAAGATACGCAGTATTTT
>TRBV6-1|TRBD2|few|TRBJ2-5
CASFHSGGKPETQYF
TGTGCCAGCTTCCATTCGGGAGGGAAGCCAGAGACCCAGTACTTC
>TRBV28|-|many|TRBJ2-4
CASSFRDRVAKNIQYF
TGTGCCAGCAGTTTCCGAGACAGAGTAGCCAAAAACATTCAGTACTTC
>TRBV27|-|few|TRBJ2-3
CASSLRGGRTDTQYF
TGTGCCAGCAGTTTACGAGGCGGCCGCACAGATACGCAGTATTTT
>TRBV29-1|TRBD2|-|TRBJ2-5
CSVTSGGHQETQYF
TGCAGCGTGACTAGCGGGGGGCACCAAGAGACCCAGTACTTC
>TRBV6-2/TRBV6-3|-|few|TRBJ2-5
CASSYTGLYQETQYF
TGTGCCAGCAGTTACACAGGGTTGTACCAAGAGACCCAGTACTTC
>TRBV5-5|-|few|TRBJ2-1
CASSHGTTLLDNEQFF
TGTGCCAGCAGCCACGGGACCACCCTTCTCGACAATGAGCAGTTCTTC
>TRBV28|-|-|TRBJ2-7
CATVRDPSSYEQYF
TGTGCCACCGTCAGGGACCCTAGCTCCTACGAGCAGTACTTC
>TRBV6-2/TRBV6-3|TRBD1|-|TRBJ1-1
CASSDRATEAFF
TGTGCCAGCAGTGACAGGGCGACTGAAGCTTTCTTT
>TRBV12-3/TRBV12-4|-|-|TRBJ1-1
CASSGTGMDWAEAFF
TGTGCCAGCAGTGGTACAGGGATGGATTGGGCTGAAGCTTTCTTT
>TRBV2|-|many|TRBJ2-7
CASRIQVSYEQYF
TGTGCCAGCAGGATCCAAGTTTCCTACGAGCAGTACTTC
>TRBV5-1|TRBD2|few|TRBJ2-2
CASSLQLAGVNPGELFF
TGCGCCAGCAGCTTACAACTAGCGGGGGTGAACCCCGGGGAGCTGTTTTTT
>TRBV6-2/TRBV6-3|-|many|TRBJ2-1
CASSFKDWYNEQFF
TGTGCCAGCAGTTTTAAGGACTGGTACAATGAGCAGTTCTTC
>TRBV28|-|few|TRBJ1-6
CASSRQDYNSPLHF
TGTGCCAGCAGTCGACAGGACTATAATTCACCCCTCCACTTT
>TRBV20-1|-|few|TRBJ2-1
CSAPGPSIGSFF
TGCAGTGCTCCCGGGCCCTCCATCGGGTCGTTCTTC
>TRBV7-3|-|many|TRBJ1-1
CASSLGFNTEAFF
TGTGCCAGCAGCTTAGGTTTTAATACTGAAGCTTTCTTT
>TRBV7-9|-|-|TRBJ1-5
CASSLAESNQPQHF
TGTGCCAGCAGCTTAGCGGAAAGCAATCAGCCCCAGCATTTT
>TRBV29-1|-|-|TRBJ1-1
CSPHTPNAEAFF
TGCAGCCCCCATACACCGAACGCTGAAGCTTTCTTT
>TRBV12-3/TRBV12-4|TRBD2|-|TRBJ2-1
CASSFSLAGVLLF
TGTGCCAGCAGTTTCTCTCTAGCGGGAGTTCTCCTCTTC
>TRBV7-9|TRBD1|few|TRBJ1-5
CASSFTQGGLGPQHF
TGTGCCAGCAGCTTCACCCAGGGGGGCCTAGGGCCCCAGCATTTT
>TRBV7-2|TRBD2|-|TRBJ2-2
CASSLFSSGRYTGELFF
TGTGCCAGCAGCCTGTTCTCTAGCGGGAGGTACACCGGGGAGCTGTTTTTT
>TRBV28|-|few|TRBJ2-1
CASSLRTLAYNEQFF
TGTGCCAGCAGTTTACGAACCCTAGCCTACAATGAGCAGTTCTTC
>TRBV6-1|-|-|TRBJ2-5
CASRIGGVGETQYF
TGTGCCAGCAGGATCGGGGGAGTAGGAGAGACCCAGTACTTC
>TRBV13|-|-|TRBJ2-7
CASSLLGTPSYEQYF
TGTGCCAGCAGCCTCTTGGGGACACCCTCCTACGAGCAGTACTTC
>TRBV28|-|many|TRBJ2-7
CASTRSGGFVEQYF
TGTGCCAGCACCCGATCGGGCGGCTTCGTCGAGCAGTACTTC
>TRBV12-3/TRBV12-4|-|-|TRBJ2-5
CASSLDQPRKTQYF
TGTGCCAGCAGTTTAGACCAGCCACGAAAGACCCAGTACTTC
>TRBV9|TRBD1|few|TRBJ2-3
CASSSNRDRSTDTQYF
TGTGCCAGCAGCTCTAACCGGGACAGGAGCACAGATACGCAGTATTTT
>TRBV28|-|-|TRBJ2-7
CASREGGEMYEQYF
TGTGCCAGCAGGGAAGGGGGAGAGATGTACGAGCAGTACTTC
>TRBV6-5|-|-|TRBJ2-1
CASSYSGLLSPYNEQFF
TGTGCCAGCAGTTACTCTGGCCTTCTCAGCCCCTACAATGAGCAGTTCTTC
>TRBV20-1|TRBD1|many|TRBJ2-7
CSARGDRGVGAAPYEQYF
TGCAGTGCTAGGGGGGACAGGGGAGTTGGAGCGGCCCCCTACGAGCAGTACTTC
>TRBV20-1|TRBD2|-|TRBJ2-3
CSARGLAGGSTDTQYF
TGCAGTGCCAGGGGACTAGCGGGAGGGAGCACAGATACGCAGTATTTT
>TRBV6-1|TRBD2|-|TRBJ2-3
CASSTAGGSTDTQYF
TGTGCCAGCTCCACAGCGGGAGGTTCCACAGATACGCAGTATTTT
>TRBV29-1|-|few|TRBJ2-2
CSAERTGELFF
TGCAGCGCCGAGAGGACCGGGGAGCTGTTTTTT
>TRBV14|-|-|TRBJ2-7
CASSQVSPSSYEQYF
TGTGCCAGCAGCCAAGTTAGTCCGAGCTCCTACGAGCAGTACTTC
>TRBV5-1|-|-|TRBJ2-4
CASSIGGSRGDIQYF
TGCGCCAGCAGCATCGGTGGCTCTAGGGGGGACATTCAGTACTTC
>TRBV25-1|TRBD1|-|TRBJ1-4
CASSEAGGNEKLFF
TGTGCCAGCAGTGAGGCAGGGGGAAATGAAAAACTGTTTTTT
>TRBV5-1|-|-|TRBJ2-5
CASSLSRTVQETQYF
TGCGCCAGCAGCCTATCTCGGACGGTCCAGGAGACCCAGTACTTC
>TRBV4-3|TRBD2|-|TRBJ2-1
CASSQALAETNEQFF
TGCGCCAGCAGCCAAGCGCTAGCGGAAACCAATGAGCAGTTCTTC
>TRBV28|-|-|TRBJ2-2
CASSFGSANTGELFF
TGTGCCAGCAGTTTCGGCAGCGCGAACACCGGGGAGCTGTTTTTT
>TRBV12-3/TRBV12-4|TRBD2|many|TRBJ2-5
CAISGGGETQYF
TGTGCCATTTCGGGGGGGGGAGAGACCCAGTACTTC
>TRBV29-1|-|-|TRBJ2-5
CSVEESNQGIQETQYF
TGCAGCGTTGAAGAATCGAACCAGGGAATCCAAGAGACCCAGTACTTC
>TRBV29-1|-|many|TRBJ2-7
CSVSGTAPYEQYF
TGCAGCGTTAGCGGGACAGCACCTTACGAGCAGTACTTC
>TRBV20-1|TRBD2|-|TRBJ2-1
CSAGTSGAYNEQFF
TGCAGTGCTGGGACTAGCGGCGCCTACAATGAGCAGTTCTTC